Sequencing of this T cell receptor beta chain was carried out in a study of T-cell reconstitution after alpha-beta-depleted transplantation in children. Overall study results and limits: Recipient T cells and thymic progenitors that survived gave rise to the high TCRbeta diversity observed at day 60 in some patients. At around two months after transplant, the alpha-beta T cells were reportedly derived from several hundred expanded clones that came from non-depleted graft cells.

Researchers prepared the TCRbeta library using unique molecular identifiers, the study reports. TCRdb independently ran MiXCR on the PCR reads; one entry per CDR3 protein. The data contain roughly 570,000 distinct CDR3 sequences, about a quarter of them singletons. As for this clonotype: Its cognate antigen is unknown.

This CDR3 spans 14 amino acids. The germline V gene encodes CDR1 SGHRS and CDR2 YFSETQ. V lost 0 bases and J lost 8, with 12 bases in between. The sequence was collected from a boy under three years old with Wiskott-Aldrich syndrome, due to receive a stem cell transplant. The rearrangement joins TRBV5-1 to TRBJ2-1; D is perhaps TRBD1 (5 bases). This material consisted of PBMCs, taken before TCRalphabeta/CD19-depleted stem cell transplant. As DNA, the CDR3 is TGCGCCAGCAGCTTGGAAGCCCAGGGCTATGAGCAGTTCTTC. It yields the protein CASSLEAQGYEQFF.